This T cell receptor (beta chain) was retrieved from a study of blood T cell repertoires in COVID-19. Study-level information: Samples came from the United States, Italy and Spain, spanning acute and convalescent COVID-19. The analysed material was cDNA or gDNA that came from T cells, B-cell-depleted T cells, or PBMCs.

Source study methods: Estimated nucleated cell counts came from reference gene primer amplification. Sequenced by immunoSEQ multiplex PCR; TCRdb stores in-frame clones only, minus some. That table furnishes V, J and clone size, whereas the DNA furnished D and trimming. The repertoire consists of around 110,000 clones, with more than 80% occurring once and the leading ten covering 4.5% to 5%. The V segment lost 7 bases and the J segment 4 bases; nucleotides outside the gene matches: 6. This CDR3 is built from 14 residues. Per the germline V gene, CDR1 is SEHNR and CDR2 is FQNEAQ (reference sequence). Sequenced input: peripheral blood. The rearrangement links TRBV7-9 to TRBJ2-2, with 7 bases that match TRBD1. The TCR comes from a man aged 35 to 55 with active or convalescent COVID-19. The DNA for the CDR3 is TGTGCCAGCACTTACAGGGGAACCACCGGGGAGCTGTTTTTT. It yields the protein CASTYRGTTGELFF.